This TCR beta chain was sequenced during a study of blood T cell repertoires in COVID-19. Individuals aged roughly 18 to 90 years were recruited from about two dozen US areas. Assay used: immunoSEQ multiplex PCR; TCRdb lists only in-frame clones, some missing. The sample lists under 150,000 clones; 80% to 90% were seen once. From germline, CDR1 is SQVTM and CDR2 ANQGSEA. V was cut by 3 bases and J by 0 bases, with 5 bases left in between. The CDR3 runs 13 residues. The source is a woman between 45 and 60 years old who had recovered from COVID-19. The sample consisted of PBMCs or T cells enriched from blood (not recorded which). The chain has TRBV29-1 and TRBJ2-2; unclear D gene. This chain's CDR3 is CSVDLANTGELFF. CDR3 DNA: TGCAGCGTTGACCTCGCGAACACCGGGGAGCTGTTTTTT.